The rows below give T cell receptor beta chains drawn from one sample of a study of blood T cell repertoires in COVID-19. The repertoire was sequenced with immunoSEQ multiplex PCR; TCRdb's copy has only in-frame clones and lacks some. The sample comprises hundreds of thousands of clones, more than 80% of which are singletons, and about 1.1% rests with the top ten. The sample comprised PBMCs or T cells enriched from blood (not recorded which). These receptors all come from a man aged 30-40 years who had recovered from COVID-19. The CDR3 runs from the conserved cysteine through the conserved F or W. The order of the fields is J gene, clone size, V gene, D gene, CDR3 DNA, CDR3 protein. A D gene is named only where the DNA matches it firmly. Some rows have no size entry. The others give once, few or many, or a class for an expanded clone.

>TRBJ2-7|.|TRBV19|TRBD1
TGTGCCAGTAGCCGACGGGACAGGGGGAAGTACGAGCAGTACTTC
CASSRRDRGKYEQYF
>TRBJ2-2|.|TRBV19|.
TGTACGGGCGGGGAGCTGTTTTTT
CTGGELFF
>TRBJ1-4|.|TRBV28|TRBD1
TGTGCCAGCAGTGGTCCCGGGACAGAGAATGAAAAACTGTTTTTT
CASSGPGTENEKLFF
>TRBJ2-7|.|TRBV10-2|.
TGCGCCAGCTCCCAGGGCTCACCTAACGAGCAGTACTTC
CASSQGSPNEQYF
>TRBJ2-3|.|TRBV7-9|TRBD2
TGTGCCAGCAGCACCCCGGGGGGGGGCGTCCCCACAGATACGCAGTATTTT
CASSTPGGGVPTDTQYF
>TRBJ2-4|.|TRBV11-2|TRBD2
TGTGCCAGCAGCTTGGGGGAGGGATACATTCAGTACTTC
CASSLGEGYIQYF
>TRBJ2-3|.|TRBV4-2|.
TGTGCCAGCAGCCAAGTTCCGGGGGGCACAGATACGCAGTATTTT
CASSQVPGGTDTQYF
>TRBJ1-5|once|TRBV28|.
TGTGCCAGCAGCACACACAATAGCAATCAGCCCCAGCATTTT
CASSTHNSNQPQHF
>TRBJ2-2|.|TRBV18|TRBD2
TGTGCCAGCTCATGGACTACAGCCGGGACTAGCGGGAGGTACACCGGGGAGCTGTTTTTT
CASSWTTAGTSGRYTGELFF
>TRBJ1-1|once|TRBV28|.
TGTGCCAGCAGTTTATTTCTGGACACCACAGAAGCTTTCTTT
CASSLFLDTTEAFF
>TRBJ2-2|.|TRBV28|TRBD2
TGTGCCAGCAGAAAACGAGCGGGAGGGGGAATCACCGGGGAGCTGTTTTTT
CASRKRAGGGITGELFF
>TRBJ2-1|.|TRBV28|.
TGTGCCAGCAGTTGGGGGGTGAGGAATGAGCAGTTCTTC
CASSWGVRNEQFF
>TRBJ1-6|.|TRBV11-2|TRBD1
TGTGCCAGCAGCTTAGTCCCACTCCGGGACAGGGGTTCACCCCTCCACTTT
CASSLVPLRDRGSPLHF
>TRBJ2-7|few|TRBV21-1|.
TGTGCCAGCAGCAAATCGGGGTGGCCTCCGGTCGAGCAGTACTTC
CASSKSGWPPVEQYF
>TRBJ1-1|.|TRBV7-6|.
TGTGCCAGCAGCCCCCGGGGAGCCAACACTGAAGCTTTCTTT
CASSPRGANTEAFF
>TRBJ2-7|.|TRBV7-2|TRBD1
TGTGCCAGCAGCTTATGGGGGACAGGGGCCCACGAGCAGTACTTC
CASSLWGTGAHEQYF
>TRBJ2-5|once|TRBV6-5|.
TGTGCCAGCAGTTACGAGTCGGGTCCGGGGACCCAGTACTTC
CASSYESGPGTQYF
>TRBJ2-7|.|TRBV5-1|.
TGCGCCAGCACCTTGGGGGCGGGCCTCTCCTACGAGCAGTACTTC
CASTLGAGLSYEQYF
>TRBJ2-3|.|TRBV29-1|TRBD2
TGCAGCGTTGGGGGCGGACTAGCGGGGCCCACAGATACGCAGTATTTT
CSVGGGLAGPTDTQYF
>TRBJ2-7|.|TRBV28|.
TGTGCCAGCAGTGTCGACCGGGACAATTTCTACGAGCAGTACTTC
CASSVDRDNFYEQYF
>TRBJ1-2|.|TRBV15|.
TGTGCCACCAGCAATATATTGACAGGAGCAGGGGCCTATGGCTACACCTTC
CATSNILTGAGAYGYTF
>TRBJ1-2|.|TRBV7-2|TRBD1
TGTGCCAGCGGCGACAGGGGGTACCATGGCTACACCTTC
CASGDRGYHGYTF
>TRBJ1-4|once|TRBV5-1|.
TGCGCCAGCAGCCAGGGTGCGGCTAATGAAAAACTGTTTTTT
CASSQGAANEKLFF
>TRBJ1-4|.|TRBV20-1|.
TGCAGTGCGGTAGTTAATGAAAAACTGTTTTTT
CSAVVNEKLFF
>TRBJ2-1|.|TRBV13|.
TGTGCCAGCAGCTTAATGGGAGCTGGGAATGAGCAGTTCTTC
CASSLMGAGNEQFF
>TRBJ2-1|once|TRBV29-1|.
TGCAGCGTTGAAGGGACTAAGAGCTCCTACAATGAGCAGTTCTTC
CSVEGTKSSYNEQFF
>TRBJ2-5|.|TRBV7-9|TRBD1
TGTGCCAGCAGCTTAGAGGTTCCTCGGGACAGGAGTCAAGAGACCCAGTACTTC
CASSLEVPRDRSQETQYF
>TRBJ1-4|.|TRBV28|.
.
CASSSSTTTNEKLFF
>TRBJ1-2|.|TRBV5-4|.
TGTGCCAGCAGCTTGCAGTCAAACTATGGCTACACCTTC
CASSLQSNYGYTF
>TRBJ2-1|.|TRBV5-1|TRBD1
TGCGCCAGCAGCTTGGAGGGACAGGGTAGGACTGAGCAGTTCTTC
CASSLEGQGRTEQFF
>TRBJ1-1|.|TRBV29-1|TRBD1
TGCAGCGTTCGTGTTCGACAGGGTTCCACTGAAGCTTTCTTT
CSVRVRQGSTEAFF
>TRBJ2-3|.|TRBV28|.
TGTGCCAGCATAAACCAGGGACTGGGGGCAGATACGCAGTATTTT
CASINQGLGADTQYF
>TRBJ2-1|.|TRBV11-2|.
TGTGCCAGCAGAGACGACGGGTTTTACAATGAGCAGTTCTTC
CASRDDGFYNEQFF
>TRBJ2-1|.|TRBV5-6|.
TGTGCCAGCAGTCAGAGGAATGAGCAGTTCTTC
CASSQRNEQFF
>TRBJ2-3|.|TRBV7-9|.
TGTGCCAGCAGCTTGGCAGGGGCAGATACGCAGTATTTT
CASSLAGADTQYF
>TRBJ2-1|once|TRBV28|.
TGTGCCAGCACCTCAACAATCGAGCAGTTCTTC
CASTSTIEQFF
>TRBJ2-1|.|TRBV29-1|TRBD2
TGCAGCGCTCTACTAGCGGGACACTACAATGAGCAGTTCTTC
CSALLAGHYNEQFF
>TRBJ1-4|.|TRBV6-1|.
TGTGCCAGCAGTGAAGTTGGGGGCTACGGTGAAAAACTGTTTTTT
CASSEVGGYGEKLFF
>TRBJ2-5|few|TRBV3-1/TRBV3-2|TRBD2
TGTGCCAGCAGCCCTCGACTAGCGGGAGCCCAGACCCAGTACTTC
CASSPRLAGAQTQYF
>TRBJ1-2|.|TRBV3-1/TRBV3-2|TRBD1
TGTGCCAGCAGCCAATTTGGGACAGGGGGTTTGGGTGGCTACACCTTC
CASSQFGTGGLGGYTF
>TRBJ2-3|.|TRBV10-3|TRBD2
TGTGCCATCAGTGTGACCACGGGGACTAGCGGAGGAGGGGCAGATACGCAGTATTTT
CAISVTTGTSGGGADTQYF
>TRBJ1-1|.|TRBV19|.
TGTGCCACCCAGCCAGGCCCGAACACTGAAGCTTTCTTT
CATQPGPNTEAFF
>TRBJ2-7|.|TRBV5-6|TRBD1
TGTGCCAGCAGCAGCGGACAGGGTAATTCTTACGAGCAGTACTTC
CASSSGQGNSYEQYF
>TRBJ1-2|.|TRBV12-3/TRBV12-4|TRBD1
TGTGCCAGCACCCGGACAGGGGGCGATGGCTACACCTTC
CASTRTGGDGYTF
>TRBJ2-1|once|TRBV11-2|TRBD2
TGTGCCAGCAGCTTAGATTGGACCGGGGGGGTAAAGTTCTTC
CASSLDWTGGVKFF
>TRBJ2-3|.|TRBV5-1|TRBD1
TGCGCCAGCAGCGAGGACAGGGTTGTAGATACGCAGTATTTT
CASSEDRVVDTQYF
>TRBJ2-7|.|TRBV6-5|TRBD1
TGTGCCAGCAGCCGTTTGGGACAGGGCTACGAGCAGTACTTC
CASSRLGQGYEQYF
>TRBJ2-3|.|TRBV2|.
TGTGCCAGCACTCTCGACAGGAGCACAGATACGCAGTATTTT
CASTLDRSTDTQYF
>TRBJ2-2|.|TRBV6-5|TRBD2
TGTGCCAGCAGTTCGGGACTAGCTTTCACCGGGGAGCTGTTTTTT
CASSSGLAFTGELFF
>TRBJ1-1|.|TRBV5-1|TRBD1
TGCGCCAGCAGCTTCGGGACAGGCGATATGAACACTGAAGCTTTCTTT
CASSFGTGDMNTEAFF
>TRBJ2-6|.|TRBV29-1|.
TGCAGCGTTCGTAGCGATGCTGGGGCCAACGTCCTGACTTTC
CSVRSDAGANVLTF
>TRBJ1-5|.|TRBV19|.
TGTGCCAGTAGGCGGCACAATCAGCCCCAGCATTTT
CASRRHNQPQHF